This TCR beta chain was observed in a study of CD8 T cells in ankylosing spondylitis. Study outcomes and limitations: Apparently characteristic of ankylosing spondylitis blood was a TCR beta motif (fewer than 10 highly homologous variants).

Germline V CDR1 and CDR2: DFQATT, SNEGSKA (reference sequence). Trimming took 0 bases from V and 10 from J; bases not matched to a gene: 4. This CDR3 spans 13 amino acids. To note about this clonotype: The antigen is undetermined.

TCRdb itself ran the 5' RACE reads through MiXCR, one entry per CDR3 protein. Counted here are approximately 440,000 distinct CDR3 sequences, 17% occurring once; the ten biggest clones make up 0.95% to 1.1%. This rearrangement joins TRBV20-1 to TRBJ1-2, with TRBD1 matching 11 bases. The receptor was derived from a male donor with ankylosing spondylitis. Sequencing input: blood, either unsorted or a sorted T cell fraction (not recorded which). The CDR3 sequence: CSARDRGQGDYTF. CDR3 DNA sequence: TGCAGTGCTAGAGATCGGGGACAGGGGGACTACACCTTC.